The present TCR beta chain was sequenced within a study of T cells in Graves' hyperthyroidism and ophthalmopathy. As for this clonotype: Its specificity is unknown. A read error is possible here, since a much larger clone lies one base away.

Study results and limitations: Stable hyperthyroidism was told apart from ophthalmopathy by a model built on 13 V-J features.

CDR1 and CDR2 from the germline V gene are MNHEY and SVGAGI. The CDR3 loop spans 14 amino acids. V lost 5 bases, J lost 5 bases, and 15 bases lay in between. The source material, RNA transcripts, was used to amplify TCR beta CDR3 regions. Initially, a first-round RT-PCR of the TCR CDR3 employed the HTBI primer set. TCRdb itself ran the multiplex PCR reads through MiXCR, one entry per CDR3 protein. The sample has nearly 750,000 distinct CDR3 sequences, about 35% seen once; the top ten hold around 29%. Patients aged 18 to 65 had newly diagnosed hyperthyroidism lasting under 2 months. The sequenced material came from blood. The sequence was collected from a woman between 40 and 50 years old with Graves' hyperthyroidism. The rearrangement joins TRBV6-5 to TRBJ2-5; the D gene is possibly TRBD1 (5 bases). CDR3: CASSRTPSPETQYF. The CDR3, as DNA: TGTGCCAGCAGTCGGACACCGAGCCCGGAGACCCAGTACTTC.